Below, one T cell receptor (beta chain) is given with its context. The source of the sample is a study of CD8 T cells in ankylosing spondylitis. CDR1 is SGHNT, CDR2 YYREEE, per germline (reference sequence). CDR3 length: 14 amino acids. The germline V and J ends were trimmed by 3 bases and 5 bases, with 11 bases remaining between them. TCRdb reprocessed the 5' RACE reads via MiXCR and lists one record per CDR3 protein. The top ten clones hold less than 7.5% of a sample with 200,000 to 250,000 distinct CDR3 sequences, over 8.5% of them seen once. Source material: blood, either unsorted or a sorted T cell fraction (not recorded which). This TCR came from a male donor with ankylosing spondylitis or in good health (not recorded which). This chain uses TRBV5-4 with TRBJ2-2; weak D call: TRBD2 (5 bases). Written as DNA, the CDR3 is TGTGCCAGCAGCTCCCCGGGAAGGACCGGGGAGCTGTTTTTT. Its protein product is CASSSPGRTGELFF.